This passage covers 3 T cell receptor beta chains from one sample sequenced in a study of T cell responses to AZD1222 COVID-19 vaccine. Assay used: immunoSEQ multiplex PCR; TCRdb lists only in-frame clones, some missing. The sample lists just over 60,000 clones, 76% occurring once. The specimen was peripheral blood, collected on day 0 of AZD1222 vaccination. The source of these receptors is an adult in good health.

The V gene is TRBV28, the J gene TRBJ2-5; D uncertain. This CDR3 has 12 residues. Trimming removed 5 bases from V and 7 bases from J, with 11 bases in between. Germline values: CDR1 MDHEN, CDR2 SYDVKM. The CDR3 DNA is TGTGCCAGCAGTCCCAGGACCGGGACCCAGTACTTC. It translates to CASSPRTGTQYF.

This CDR3 is CASSLQGWNTEAFF. Written as DNA, the CDR3 is TGTGCCAGCAGCCTCCAGGGTTGGAACACTGAAGCTTTCTTT. The chain recombines TRBV9 with TRBJ1-1, with a possible D match to TRBD1 (5 bases). V lost 4 bases, J lost 1 base, and 11 bases lay in between. The CDR3 has 14 amino acids. CDR1 is SGDLS and CDR2 is YYNGEE in the germline V gene.

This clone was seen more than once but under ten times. CDR3 nucleotide sequence: TGTGCCAGCAGCCGACAGCAAGAGACCCAGTACTTC. It encodes CASSRQQETQYF. The chain couples TRBV7-2 to TRBJ2-5; D possibly corresponds to TRBD1 (5 bases). In germline, CDR1 is SGHTA, CDR2 FQGNSA. The V and J ends lost 5 bases and 2 bases respectively, with 6 bases between them. The CDR3 is 12 residues long.